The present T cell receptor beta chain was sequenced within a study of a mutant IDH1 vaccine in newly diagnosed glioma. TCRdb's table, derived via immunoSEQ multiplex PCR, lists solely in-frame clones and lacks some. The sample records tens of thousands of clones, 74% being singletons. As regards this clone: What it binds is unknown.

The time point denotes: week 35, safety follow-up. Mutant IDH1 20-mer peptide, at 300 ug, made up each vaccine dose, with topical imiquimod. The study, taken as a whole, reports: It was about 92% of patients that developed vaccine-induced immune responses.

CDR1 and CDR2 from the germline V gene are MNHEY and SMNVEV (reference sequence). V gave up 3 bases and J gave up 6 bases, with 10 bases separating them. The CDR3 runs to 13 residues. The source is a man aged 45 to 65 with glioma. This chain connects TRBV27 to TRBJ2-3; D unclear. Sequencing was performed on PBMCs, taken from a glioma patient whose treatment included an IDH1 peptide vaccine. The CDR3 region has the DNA TGTGCCAGCAGTTTCCGAAGGGTCGATACGCAGTATTTT. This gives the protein CASSFRRVDTQYF.